The 24 T cell receptor beta chains presented below share a single source sample, sequenced in a study of T cells in localized non-small cell lung cancer. Using immunoSEQ multiplex PCR, the repertoire was profiled, and TCRdb retains in-frame clones only, with some absent. The sample consists of 50,000 to 55,000 clones, 80% to 85% of them appearing once. The sequencing used peripheral blood mononuclear cells, collected before any cancer treatment. These receptors were taken from a man aged 40-75 years with stage III lung adenocarcinoma.

Comment on this clone: The same CDR3 can be traced to other DNA sequences in this sample. The chain is built from TRBV5-1 and TRBJ2-2; D is perhaps TRBD1 (5 bases). This CDR3 region has 13 residues. Trimming removed 2 bases from V and 4 bases from J, with 6 bases in between. Germline values: CDR1 SGHRS, CDR2 YFSETQ. CDR3 DNA sequence: TGCGCCAGCAGCTTCGACAGCACCGGGGAGCTGTTTTTT. Amino acid sequence: CASSFDSTGELFF.

The gene calls are TRBV11-2 and TRBJ2-7; the D gene is possibly TRBD1 (6 bases). The V gene's germline CDR1 is SGHAT and CDR2 FQNNGV. V lost 5 bases to trimming and J lost 5 bases, with 22 bases between them. The CDR3 totals 16 residues. In DNA, the CDR3 is TGTGCCAGCAGCGGCCGCCGGGACACGGAAGGGGACGAGCAGTACTTC. It yields the protein CASSGRRDTEGDEQYF.

This clone was observed once. The genes are TRBV7-9 and TRBJ2-7, with 8 nucleotides matching TRBD1. CDR3 length: 15 residues. Trimming took 3 bases from V and 2 from J; bases not matched to a gene: 6. Germline-derived CDR1 and CDR2 are SEHNR and FQNEAQ (reference sequence). The CDR3: CASSFGTGGTYEQYF. The CDR3 nucleotides are TGTGCCAGCAGCTTCGGGACAGGTGGTACCTACGAGCAGTACTTC. Variable domain in full (rest from reference TRBV7-9 and TRBJ2-7): DTGVSQNPRHKITKRGQNVTFRCDPISEHNRLYWYRQTLGQGPEFLTYFQNEAQLEKSRLLSDRFSAERPKGSFSTLEIQRTEQGDSAMYLCASSFGTGGTYEQYFGPGTRLTVT.

V and J are TRBV18 and TRBJ2-1, with D possibly TRBD1 on 6 matching bases. CDR3 length: 13 amino acids. CDR1 is KGHSH and CDR2 is LQKENI in the germline V gene. The V end was cut by 3 bases, the J end by 5 bases, with 8 bases between. The CDR3 sequence is CASSPGQNNEQFF. The CDR3 DNA reads as TGTGCCAGCTCACCCGGACAGAACAATGAGCAGTTCTTC.

The CDR3, as DNA: TGTGCCAGCAGCTTATCTCGCACAGATACGCAGTATTTT. Its translation: CASSLSRTDTQYF. The gene calls are TRBV7-3 and TRBJ2-3; D is undetermined. V was clipped by 2 bases and J by 1 base, with 4 bases between them. Germline V lookup: CDR1 SGHTA, CDR2 FQGTGA. CDR3 size: 13 residues.

This chain links TRBV30 with TRBJ2-5; D may correspond to TRBD1 or TRBD2 (5 bases each). The V end was cut by 8 bases, the J end by 5 bases, with 18 bases between. The length of the CDR3 is 13 residues. Germline V lookup: CDR1 GTSNPN, CDR2 SVGIG (reference sequence). CDR3 residues: CARKLSGTETQYF. CDR3 bases: TGTGCCAGAAAGCTTTCGGGGACGGAGACCCAGTACTTC.

The chain carries TRBV30 and TRBJ2-1, with D perhaps TRBD2 (5 bases). V was pared by 5 bases and J by 1 base, with 9 bases between. The V gene's germline CDR1 is GTSNPN and CDR2 SVGIG (reference sequence). The CDR3 is 13 amino acids. The CDR3 DNA reads TGTGCCTGGGAACGGGGTTCCTACAATGAGCAGTTCTTC. Translation gives CAWERGSYNEQFF.

V usage is TRBV5-8 and J usage is TRBJ1-5; D is uncertain. The CDR3 is 14 residues long. V lost 0 bases to trimming and J lost 5 bases, with 9 bases between them. In germline, CDR1 is SGHTS, CDR2 YDEGEE. Here the CDR3 DNA reads TGTGCCAGCAGCTTGGTCCGGCTCGATCAGCCCCAGCATTTT. Encoded protein: CASSLVRLDQPQHF.

This clone was observed a handful of times. The gene calls are TRBV7-7 and TRBJ2-7; 10 bases map to TRBD1. Per the germline V gene, CDR1 is SSHAT and CDR2 is FNYEAQ (reference sequence). V gave up 5 bases and J gave up 2 bases; unmatched junction bases: 6. The CDR3 covers 15 residues. CDR3 coding DNA: TGTGCCAGCAGCCTCGGACAGGGGGTAACCTACGAGCAGTACTTC. Translating gives CASSLGQGVTYEQYF.

The V gene is TRBV6-5, the J gene TRBJ2-7; D ambiguous. Germline CDR1 and CDR2: MNHEY and SVGAGI. The CDR3 is made up of 12 amino acids. The V end lost 5 bases, the J end lost 9 bases, and 14 bases lay between the germline ends. CDR3 residues: CASSTPGVGQYF. Written as DNA, the CDR3 is TGTGCCAGCAGTACCCCAGGCGTCGGGCAGTACTTC.

The chain is built from TRBV4-3 and TRBJ1-1, with D unclear. The CDR3 is 14 amino acids. V lost 6 bases, J lost 1 base, and 12 bases lay in between. Germline CDR1 and CDR2: LGHNA and YSLEER. This CDR3 is CASRPNLGNTEAFF. DNA for the CDR3: TGCGCCAGCAGGCCTAACCTAGGGAACACTGAAGCTTTCTTT.

J is TRBJ2-2 and V is TRBV27, with TRBD1 identical over 7 bases. This CDR3 comprises 14 residues. V was pared by 4 bases and J by 5 bases, with 4 bases of the junction left unmatched. Germline values: CDR1 MNHEY, CDR2 SMNVEV (reference sequence). The CDR3: CASSWTGGTGELFF. As DNA, the CDR3 is TGTGCCAGCAGTTGGACAGGCGGAACCGGGGAGCTGTTTTTT.

The rearrangement uses TRBV11-3 and TRBJ2-1; D gene unclear. CDR3 length: 13 residues. Germline lookup yields CDR1 SGHNT and CDR2 YENEEA. Trimming shortened V by 5 bases and J by 4 bases, and 9 bases separated the two germline ends. For the CDR3, the DNA is TGTGCCAGCAGCCAAGGACGATACAATGAGCAGTTCTTC. It codes for CASSQGRYNEQFF.

This clone was recorded once. The chain combines TRBV12-5 with TRBJ2-5; TRBD1 aligns across 7 bases. V gave up 5 bases and J gave up 3 bases; unmatched junction bases: 6. The length of the CDR3 is 14 residues. Germline V lookup: CDR1 LGHNT, CDR2 FRNRAP. The CDR3 here is CASGTITGEETQYF. CDR3 nucleotides: TGTGCTAGTGGTACAATCACAGGGGAAGAGACCCAGTACTTC.

This chain uses TRBV19 with TRBJ1-5; D possibly corresponds to TRBD1 (6 bases). Trimming stripped 5 bases from V and 1 base from J, with 15 bases between. The CDR3 contains 16 residues. Germline CDR1 reads LNHDA; CDR2 reads SQIVND (reference sequence). The CDR3 spells CASSPPRDRSNQPQHF. The CDR3 DNA reads TGTGCCAGTAGTCCTCCCCGTGACAGGAGCAATCAGCCCCAGCATTTT.

The genes are TRBV10-3 and TRBJ2-6; D remains ambiguous. CDR1 and CDR2 from the germline V gene are ENHRY and SYGVKD. This CDR3 has 14 residues. Trimming shortened V by 7 bases and J by 2 bases, and 9 bases separated the two germline ends. CDR3 nucleotides: TGTGCCATCACGGACCCCCCTGGGGCCAACGTCCTGACTTTC. It is translated as CAITDPPGANVLTF.

This clone was observed a single time. This sequence joins TRBV30 and TRBJ2-1; 12 bases align to TRBD2. V dropped 2 bases and J dropped 9; count of bases not matched to a gene: 5. The CDR3 consists of 14 residues. From germline, CDR1 is GTSNPN and CDR2 SVGIG (reference sequence). The CDR3 DNA reads as TGTGCCTGGAGTAACCTAGCGGGAGGGGGTGAGCAGTTCTTC. It specifies CAWSNLAGGGEQFF.

The chain couples TRBV7-2 to TRBJ2-6; the D call may be TRBD1 or TRBD2 (5 bases each). V lost 2 bases to trimming and J lost 2 bases, with 19 bases between them. The CDR3 totals 19 residues. Germline assignment: CDR1 SGHTA and CDR2 FQGNSA. The CDR3 DNA reads TGTGCCAGCAGCTTAAAAGTGGGACGGATAGACCCTGGGGCCAACGTCCTGACTTTC. It translates to CASSLKVGRIDPGANVLTF. Together with reference TRBV7-2 and TRBJ2-6, the CDR3 gives the full variable domain: GAGVSQSPSNKVTEKGKDVELRCDPISGHTALYWYRQSLGQGLEFLIYFQGNSAPDKSGLPSDRFSAERTGGSVSTLTIQRTQQEDSAVYLCASSLKVGRIDPGANVLTFGAGSRLTVL.

The chain carries TRBV12-5 and TRBJ1-1; unclear D gene. This CDR3 spans 14 amino acids. Looked up from germline, CDR1 is LGHNT and CDR2 is FRNRAP. Trimming stripped 0 bases from V and 2 bases from J, with 7 bases between. The CDR3 coding sequence is TGTGCTAGTGGTTTGGTCCCGGACAACACTGAAGCTTTCTTT. Translating gives CASGLVPDNTEAFF.

The rearrangement links TRBV6-5 to TRBJ1-1; D unresolved. The germline V and J ends were trimmed by 0 bases and 5 bases, with 10 bases remaining between them. CDR1 and CDR2 from the germline V gene are MNHEY and SVGAGI. The CDR3 is 14 amino acids. The chain's CDR3 is CASSYSAVGTEAFF. The CDR3 coding sequence is TGTGCCAGCAGTTACTCGGCGGTAGGGACTGAAGCTTTCTTT.

The V and J genes are TRBV12-5 and TRBJ2-3; tentative D call: TRBD2 (7 bases). Germline CDR1 LGHNT, CDR2 FRNRAP. This CDR3 has 18 residues. V was pared by 1 base and J by 6 bases, with 23 bases between. The CDR3 protein is CASGLGTLGGEGSDTQYF. DNA of the CDR3: TGTGCTAGTGGTTTGGGGACACTAGGGGGGGAGGGCTCCGATACGCAGTATTTT.

The V call is TRBV5-1, the J call TRBJ1-2; possibly TRBD1 for D (5 bases). CDR3 length: 13 amino acids. Trimming took off 4 bases at V and 7 bases at J, with 14 bases between the two ends. Germline loops: CDR1 SGHRS, CDR2 YFSETQ. This chain's CDR3 is CASSISGSAGYTF. Here the CDR3 DNA reads TGCGCCAGCAGCATATCAGGGTCCGCTGGCTACACCTTC.

The chain has TRBV27 and TRBJ1-5; D is ambiguous. The CDR3 runs to 16 residues. Germline CDR1 reads MNHEY; CDR2 reads SMNVEV (reference sequence). The V end was cut by 2 bases, the J end by 0 bases, with 11 bases between. The CDR3 region is CASSLSAWDSNQPQHF. The CDR3 coding sequence is TGTGCCAGCAGTTTAAGTGCGTGGGATAGCAATCAGCCCCAGCATTTT.

This chain joins TRBV6-6 and TRBJ1-1; tentatively, D is TRBD1 (6 bases). The length of the CDR3 is 13 residues. V gave up 10 bases and J gave up 0 bases, with 12 bases separating them. Germline V gene sequence: CDR1 MNHNY, CDR2 SVGAGI (reference sequence). This CDR3 reads CANQGQLNTEAFF. DNA for the CDR3: TGTGCCAATCAAGGACAGCTGAACACTGAAGCTTTCTTT.